Listed below are T cell receptor beta chains from one sample, sequenced in a study of blood T cell repertoires in COVID-19. TCRdb's copy holds only in-frame clones and misses some; the assay was immunoSEQ multiplex PCR. The sample includes approximately 230,000 clones, 80% to 90% of them seen just once. The specimen was PBMCs or T cells enriched from blood (not recorded which). These receptors were obtained from a woman in her thirties who had recovered from COVID-19. CDR3s include the opening cysteine and the closing phenylalanine or tryptophan. Each record gives: V gene, J gene, D gene, clone size, CDR3 DNA, CDR3 protein. A D gene is named only where the DNA matches it firmly. Size is omitted from some rows. Given values are once, few, many or a class for expanded clones.

>TRBV13|TRBJ1-1|-|once
TGTGCCAGCAGCTTAGGCCTATCAGGGGTGGCTTTCTTT
CASSLGLSGVAFF
>TRBV9|TRBJ2-6|-|-
TGTGCCAGCAGCGTAGGAGCCTCTGGGGCCAACGTCCTGACTTTC
CASSVGASGANVLTF
>TRBV7-9|TRBJ2-1|TRBD1|-
TGTGCCAGCAGTACAGGGGGAAATGAGCAGTTCTTC
CASSTGGNEQFF
>TRBV29-1|TRBJ1-2|TRBD1|-
TGCAGCGTTCCAACCGGGACAGGCTATGGCTACACCTTC
CSVPTGTGYGYTF
>TRBV19|TRBJ1-6|TRBD1|-
TGTGCCAGTAGTACGACGACAGGGGAATCACCCCTCCACTTT
CASSTTTGESPLHF
>TRBV7-6|TRBJ1-3|TRBD1|-
TGTGCCAGCAGCAGATTACTACAGGGGGCCACTGGAAACACCATATATTTT
CASSRLLQGATGNTIYF
>TRBV2|TRBJ2-3|-|-
TGTGCCAGCAGTCCAGGGGATACAGATACGCAGTATTTT
CASSPGDTDTQYF
>TRBV9|TRBJ2-2|TRBD2|-
TGTGCCAGCAGCTCATGGGGGCAGCGGGAGGACGCAAACACCGGGGAGCTGTTTTTT
CASSSWGQREDANTGELFF
>TRBV29-1|TRBJ2-1|TRBD2|-
TGCAGCATCCAAAGGAGGGGACTAGCGGATACATCCTACAATGAGCAGTTCTTC
CSIQRRGLADTSYNEQFF
>TRBV27|TRBJ2-3|TRBD2|-
TGTGCCAGCAGTTTACTAGCGGGAGGCCCGGATACGCAGTATTTT
CASSLLAGGPDTQYF
>TRBV6-5|TRBJ1-4|TRBD1|-
TGTGCCAGCAGTTACTCGATCGGGACAGGGAATGAAAAACTGTTTTTT
CASSYSIGTGNEKLFF
>TRBV5-6|TRBJ1-2|TRBD1|-
TGTGCCAGCAGCGGCCTTCGGGACAGGGACTTTGGCTACACCTTC
CASSGLRDRDFGYTF
>TRBV25-1|TRBJ2-7|-|once
TGTGCCAGCAGTGAATCCGGGATGGCCTACGAGCAGTACTTC
CASSESGMAYEQYF
>TRBV7-2|TRBJ2-7|-|-
TGTGCCAGCAGCTTAGAGCAGGGTCGAGAAGGTAGCGAGCAGTACTTC
CASSLEQGREGSEQYF
>TRBV7-2|TRBJ2-4|-|-
TGTGCCAGCAGCTTAGAGAGGGCCCTAGCCAAAAACATTCAGTACTTC
CASSLERALAKNIQYF
>TRBV29-1|TRBJ2-7|TRBD2|-
TGCAGCGCGACGCTAGCGGGAGGGCCCTCCTACGAGCAGTACTTC
CSATLAGGPSYEQYF
>TRBV4-2|TRBJ2-2|TRBD2|-
TGTGCCAGCAGGGGACTAGCGGGGATCTCCGGGGAGCTGTTTTTT
CASRGLAGISGELFF
>TRBV4-3|TRBJ2-1|-|-
TGCGCCAGCAGCCAGACTTCAAGCTCCTACAATGAGCAGTTCTTC
CASSQTSSSYNEQFF
>TRBV6-5|TRBJ1-2|-|-
TGTGCAAACAGGGATGGCTATGGCTACACCTTC
CANRDGYGYTF
>TRBV28|TRBJ1-3|-|-
TGTGCCAGCAGTTTACAGGCAGGTCGAAACACCATATATTTT
CASSLQAGRNTIYF
>TRBV6-2/TRBV6-3|TRBJ1-5|-|-
TGTGCCAGCACCCCTCGGGGTGGGGAGGGGAGCAATCAGCCCCAGCATTTT
CASTPRGGEGSNQPQHF
>TRBV28|TRBJ2-3|-|-
TGTGCCAGCATAAGGAGCAGCACAGATACGCAGTATTTT
CASIRSSTDTQYF
>TRBV7-2|TRBJ1-3|-|-
TGTGCCAGCAGCTTACCAGGGAGGCCATTCGGAAACACCATATATTTT
CASSLPGRPFGNTIYF
>TRBV7-9|TRBJ1-1|TRBD1|-
TGTGCCAGCAGCTTGACCCCAGGGGGCACTGAAGCTTTCTTT
CASSLTPGGTEAFF
>TRBV9|TRBJ2-3|-|-
TGTGCCAGCAGTCCGAGGCTAGGTCGGCCAGATACGCAGTATTTT
CASSPRLGRPDTQYF
>TRBV2|TRBJ2-1|TRBD2|-
TGTGCCAGCAGTGGGGCTAGCGGGTATTACAATGAGCAGTTCTTC
CASSGASGYYNEQFF
>TRBV7-8|TRBJ2-5|-|-
TGTGCCAGCAGCACCCCCCGCGGCCAAGAGACCCAGTACTTC
CASSTPRGQETQYF
>TRBV6-5|TRBJ1-5|-|-
TGTGCCAGCAGAACCCTAGGTTATAGCAATCAGCCCCAGCATTTT
CASRTLGYSNQPQHF
>TRBV5-1|TRBJ2-2|TRBD2|-
TGCGCCAGCAGCCTGGGGACTAGCGGGAACCCCGGGGAGCTGTTTTTT
CASSLGTSGNPGELFF
>TRBV4-1|TRBJ2-7|-|-
TGCGCCAGCAGCTACGATCCTGGTTTGGACAGTCCCAACGAGCAGTACTTC
CASSYDPGLDSPNEQYF
>TRBV6-5|TRBJ2-7|-|-
TGTGCCAGCAGTCCACAATTGTACAACGAGCAGTACTTC
CASSPQLYNEQYF
>TRBV7-9|TRBJ2-1|TRBD2|-
TGTGCCAGCACCGTGACTAGCGGGAGTTTGGGTGAGCAGTTCTTC
CASTVTSGSLGEQFF
>TRBV28|TRBJ1-2|-|-
TGTGCCAGCAGTCCGCAGGGCCAGGGCTACACCTTC
CASSPQGQGYTF
>TRBV7-8|TRBJ1-6|TRBD1|-
TGTGCCAGCAGCTACGGGACAGGGGTTCGATCACCCCTCCACTTT
CASSYGTGVRSPLHF
>TRBV5-6|TRBJ1-5|-|once
TGTGCCAGCAGCTTCGGGGGTAAGATAAGTAGCAATCAGCCCCAGCATTTT
CASSFGGKISSNQPQHF
>TRBV5-4|TRBJ1-1|-|-
TGTGCCAGCAGCTTACACCCGAACACTGAAGCTTTCTTT
CASSLHPNTEAFF
>TRBV5-1|TRBJ2-5|TRBD1|-
TGCGCCAGCAGCATAGACAGGGGGCGCGAGGAGACCCAGTACTTC
CASSIDRGREETQYF